Each of the 17 T cell receptor beta chains below was sequenced from the same sample in a study of T cell repertoires in cytomegalovirus infection. TCRdb passed the reads through MiXCR, listing each CDR3 protein once. This sample has a few hundred thousand distinct CDR3 sequences, with over 15% found just once. What was sequenced was CD8+ T cells from PBMCs. These receptors were taken from a human donor in good health (CMV status not recorded). Some clones in this sample may be carry-over from other donors' samples.

The rearrangement joins TRBV7-4 to TRBJ2-7, with 9 bases that match TRBD1. The length of the CDR3 is 13 residues. CDR1 is SGHVT, CDR2 SQSDAQ, per germline. V lost 5 bases, J lost 6 bases, and 5 bases stayed unmatched. The DNA for the CDR3 is TGTGCCAGCAGCCCACAGGGGGCCGTCGAGCAGTACTTC. Encoded protein: CASSPQGAVEQYF.

This clonotype was counted at least ten times. The V and J genes are TRBV27 and TRBJ1-6, with TRBD1 matching over 10 bases. V shed 5 bases and J 8 bases; nucleotides not matched to a gene: 18. Germline CDR1 reads MNHEY; CDR2 reads SMNVEV (reference sequence). CDR3 size: 19 residues. Here the CDR3 DNA reads TGTGCCAGCAGTGCCCGACCGGGACAGGGGTTTCGTGGTGATTCACCCCTCCACTTT. Residues: CASSARPGQGFRGDSPLHF.

Only a few counts were recorded for this clonotype. The gene calls are TRBV27 and TRBJ2-5; 8 bases agree with TRBD1. The ends lost 5 bases at V and 7 bases at J; junction bases unmatched: 9. Germline V gene sequence: CDR1 MNHEY, CDR2 SMNVEV (reference sequence). The CDR3 totals 14 residues. In nucleotides, the CDR3 is TGTGCCAGCAGTCCGGGGACAGGTTTGGCGACCCAGTACTTC. This translates into CASSPGTGLATQYF.

This clonotype was picked up a small number of times. The chain has TRBV6-1 and TRBJ1-2; D is possibly TRBD1 (5 bases). With 5 bases removed from V and 6 bases from J, the gap between germline ends came to 10 bases. Germline V gives CDR1 MNHNS, CDR2 SASEGT. This CDR3 is 12 amino acids long. CDR3 loop: CASSSGGNGYTF. For the CDR3, the DNA is TGTGCCAGCAGTTCCGGGGGTAATGGCTACACCTTC.

There are a few counts of this clonotype. The chain links TRBV5-4 to TRBJ2-3, with 7 bases identical to TRBD2. The V segment lost 4 bases and the J segment 4 bases; nucleotides outside the gene matches: 15. The CDR3 totals 17 residues. Germline lookup yields CDR1 SGHNT and CDR2 YYREEE (reference sequence). The CDR3: CASSPGGSGVVADTQYF. The CDR3 bases are TGTGCCAGCAGCCCCGGAGGGAGCGGGGTCGTTGCAGATACGCAGTATTTT.

This chain links TRBV19 with TRBJ1-1; no reliable D call. The CDR3 is 13 amino acids. V was clipped by 5 bases and J by 10 bases, with 17 bases between them. CDR1 is LNHDA and CDR2 is SQIVND in the germline V gene (reference sequence). The CDR3: CASSYSGNEGAFF. CDR3 sequence (DNA): TGTGCCAGTAGTTATTCGGGGAACGAAGGAGCTTTCTTT.

This clonotype was picked up many times. The chain carries TRBV7-9 and TRBJ2-7; 9 nucleotides align to TRBD1. Germline loops: CDR1 SEHNR, CDR2 FQNEAQ (reference sequence). The length of the CDR3 is 14 residues. The ends lost 5 bases at V and 6 bases at J; junction bases unmatched: 8. CDR3 protein: CASSLPGQGFEQYF. The CDR3 DNA sequence: TGTGCCAGCAGCCTACCGGGACAGGGTTTCGAGCAGTACTTC. The complete variable domain, with remaining parts taken from reference TRBV7-9 and TRBJ2-7, reads DTGVSQNPRHKITKRGQNVTFRCDPISEHNRLYWYRQTLGQGPEFLTYFQNEAQLEKSRLLSDRFSAERPKGSFSTLEIQRTEQGDSAMYLCASSLPGQGFEQYFGPGTRLTVT.

This clonotype occurred many times. V is TRBV7-2 and J is TRBJ1-2; D unresolved. CDR3 length: 13 residues. From germline, CDR1 is SGHTA and CDR2 FQGNSA. V lost 1 base and J lost 3, with 6 bases in between. The CDR3 DNA sequence: TGTGCCAGCAGCTTAGGAACGCACTATGGCTACACCTTC. Translating it yields CASSLGTHYGYTF.

This clonotype was detected a few times. CDR3 protein: CASSSPTPTGDSVSTGELFF. In DNA form, the CDR3 reads TGCGCCAGCAGCTCCCCAACCCCGACAGGGGATTCGGTGAGCACCGGGGAGCTGTTTTTT. The chain couples TRBV5-1 to TRBJ2-2; 8 bases are a match to TRBD1. The J segment lost 4 bases and the V segment lost 3 bases, leaving 20 bases of the junction unmatched. This CDR3 has 20 amino acids. Per germline, CDR1 SGHRS and CDR2 YFSETQ.

This clonotype was counted many times. CDR3 region: CASSLYPAREIYEQYF. The CDR3 DNA reads TGTGCCAGCAGTTTATACCCTGCCAGGGAAATCTACGAGCAGTACTTC. The genes are TRBV28 and TRBJ2-7; D perhaps matches TRBD1 (5 bases). Looked up from germline, CDR1 is MDHEN and CDR2 is SYDVKM. V lost 1 base and J 3 bases, leaving 16 bases between the germline ends. The CDR3 covers 16 residues.

This clonotype showed up just once. This CDR3 reads CASTRIGGVDEQYF. The CDR3 DNA follows: TGTGCCAGCACCCGAATTGGGGGCGTTGACGAGCAGTACTTC. This rearrangement joins TRBV5-4 to TRBJ2-7, with D maybe TRBD1 (6 bases). The CDR3 is 14 residues long. Germline CDR1 is SGHNT and CDR2 is YYREEE (reference sequence). The V end was cut by 6 bases, the J end by 5 bases, with 18 bases between.

This clonotype was counted at least ten times. The CDR3 DNA is TGTGCCAGCAGCGGCCCCGGGAAGATGGATGGCTACACCTTC. Translating gives CASSGPGKMDGYTF. This rearrangement joins TRBV7-9 to TRBJ1-2; no definite D call. Germline V gene sequence: CDR1 SEHNR, CDR2 FQNEAQ (reference sequence). The CDR3 is 14 amino acids. The V end was cut by 5 bases, the J end by 6 bases, with 16 bases between. Drawing the rest from reference TRBV7-9 and TRBJ1-2, the complete variable domain is DTGVSQNPRHKITKRGQNVTFRCDPISEHNRLYWYRQTLGQGPEFLTYFQNEAQLEKSRLLSDRFSAERPKGSFSTLEIQRTEQGDSAMYLCASSGPGKMDGYTFGSGTRLTVV.

This clonotype showed up many times. The J gene is TRBJ2-5, the V gene TRBV7-8, with D perhaps matching TRBD2 (5 bases). The V end was cut by 4 bases, the J end by 12 bases, with 24 bases between. Germline V gives CDR1 SGHVS, CDR2 FQNEAQ. This CDR3 spans 15 amino acids. CDR3 region: CASSSYIPPRLAEYF. The DNA for the CDR3 is TGTGCCAGCAGCTCTTACATTCCTCCGCGCCTAGCAGAGTACTTC.

This clonotype has ten or more counts. The chain has TRBV20-1 and TRBJ2-3, with 7 nucleotides matching TRBD1. This CDR3 spans 17 amino acids. Germline V lookup: CDR1 DFQATT, CDR2 SNEGSKA (reference sequence). Trimming at V came to 6 bases and at J to 2 bases, leaving 17 bases not matched to a gene. Here the CDR3 reads CSADTDRVLLDTDTQYF. The CDR3 DNA is TGCAGTGCCGATACTGACAGGGTCCTCTTAGACACAGATACGCAGTATTTT.

The table lists this clonotype with many counts. This chain connects TRBV28 to TRBJ2-7; weak D call: TRBD2 (5 bases). Trimming cost V 5 bases and J 4 bases, with 15 bases left between them. The CDR3 spans 14 residues. Germline V gene data show CDR1 as MDHEN and CDR2 as SYDVKM. The CDR3 loop is CASSRERRGYEQYF. In DNA form, the CDR3 reads TGTGCCAGCAGTAGAGAGCGGAGAGGGTACGAGCAGTACTTC.

This clonotype was seen more than once but under ten times. The rearrangement links TRBV5-6 to TRBJ2-1, with unresolved D. The germline V gene has CDR1 SGHDT and CDR2 YYEEEE. The CDR3 length is 13 residues. The V gene lost 0 bases and the J gene lost 4 bases, with 5 bases spanning the gap. CDR3 sequence reads: CASSLGTYNEQFF. CDR3 nucleotide sequence: TGTGCCAGCAGCTTGGGCACTTACAATGAGCAGTTCTTC.

This chain uses TRBV5-1 with TRBJ2-7; the match to TRBD1 covers 9 bases. With V trimmed by 3 bases and J by 5 bases, 6 bases remained unmatched. This CDR3 region has 14 residues. Germline-derived CDR1 and CDR2 are SGHRS and YFSETQ. The chain's CDR3 is CASSYGQGSDEQYF. The CDR3 coding sequence is TGCGCCAGCAGCTACGGACAGGGGAGCGACGAGCAGTACTTC.